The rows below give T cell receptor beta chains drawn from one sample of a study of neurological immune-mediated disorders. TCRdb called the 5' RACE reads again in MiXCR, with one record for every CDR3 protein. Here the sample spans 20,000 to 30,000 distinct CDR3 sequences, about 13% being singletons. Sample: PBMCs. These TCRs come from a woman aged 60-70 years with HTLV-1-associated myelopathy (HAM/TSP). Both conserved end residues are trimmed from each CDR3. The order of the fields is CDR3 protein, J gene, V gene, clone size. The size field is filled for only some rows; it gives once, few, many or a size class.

cdr3_aa: ASSLGTNEAF; j_call: TRBJ1-1; v_call: TRBV5-1; clone_size: many
cdr3_aa: ASSGRAGLAGADTQY; j_call: TRBJ2-3; v_call: TRBV3-1; clone_size: many
cdr3_aa: ASSLGVVVSYGYT; j_call: TRBJ1-2; v_call: TRBV11-3; clone_size: many
cdr3_aa: ASSLHLDGPFNQPQH; j_call: TRBJ1-5; v_call: TRBV4-2; clone_size: NA
cdr3_aa: ASNLGTVNYVYT; j_call: TRBJ1-2; v_call: TRBV12-3/TRBV12-4; clone_size: many
cdr3_aa: ASSLVVADANTQY; j_call: TRBJ2-3; v_call: TRBV5-1; clone_size: many
cdr3_aa: ASSQGGGGGGYGYT; j_call: TRBJ1-2; v_call: TRBV4-1; clone_size: many
cdr3_aa: ASSLDARDPDTEAF; j_call: TRBJ1-1; v_call: TRBV7-2; clone_size: many
cdr3_aa: ASGTNYEQY; j_call: TRBJ2-7; v_call: TRBV30; clone_size: few
cdr3_aa: ASSLGGRGNTEAF; j_call: TRBJ1-1; v_call: TRBV7-2; clone_size: many
cdr3_aa: ASSQDQVSRGTIY; j_call: TRBJ1-3; v_call: TRBV4-2; clone_size: many
cdr3_aa: ASSLYRDRDSPLH; j_call: TRBJ1-6; v_call: TRBV7-9; clone_size: many
cdr3_aa: ASSSTRDRGDTGELF; j_call: TRBJ2-2; v_call: TRBV5-4; clone_size: many
cdr3_aa: ASNKKTGRTTDTQY; j_call: TRBJ2-3; v_call: TRBV5-6; clone_size: many
cdr3_aa: ASSTYGTSGGADTQY; j_call: TRBJ2-3; v_call: TRBV6-6; clone_size: NA
cdr3_aa: ASSLTGGEVYNEQF; j_call: TRBJ2-1; v_call: TRBV7-8; clone_size: many
cdr3_aa: ASSLNLGGGQGDTQY; j_call: TRBJ2-3; v_call: TRBV5-4; clone_size: many
cdr3_aa: ASSFPTDRGRRNEQF; j_call: TRBJ2-1; v_call: TRBV7-2; clone_size: few
cdr3_aa: ASSLRSMGIYEQY; j_call: TRBJ2-7; v_call: TRBV7-9; clone_size: many
cdr3_aa: ASSPFVQGSYGYT; j_call: TRBJ1-2; v_call: TRBV3-1; clone_size: many
cdr3_aa: SASNSYEQY; j_call: TRBJ2-7; v_call: TRBV20-1; clone_size: NA
cdr3_aa: ASSSDRGRSNEKLF; j_call: TRBJ1-4; v_call: TRBV5-1; clone_size: many
cdr3_aa: ASSVDLYEQY; j_call: TRBJ2-7; v_call: TRBV5-1; clone_size: many
cdr3_aa: ATSRADTAGNTIY; j_call: TRBJ1-3; v_call: TRBV15; clone_size: NA
cdr3_aa: ASIGGGTQY; j_call: TRBJ2-5; v_call: TRBV6-5; clone_size: few
cdr3_aa: SAREILLNRADTQY; j_call: TRBJ2-3; v_call: TRBV20-1; clone_size: many
cdr3_aa: SAYGLSGSPLH; j_call: TRBJ1-6; v_call: TRBV20-1; clone_size: many
cdr3_aa: ASSPIPRATSGNYEQY; j_call: TRBJ2-7; v_call: TRBV6-1; clone_size: NA
cdr3_aa: ASSQDISRNQPQH; j_call: TRBJ1-5; v_call: TRBV4-1; clone_size: many
cdr3_aa: ASSLIRGDGETQY; j_call: TRBJ2-5; v_call: TRBV11-3; clone_size: many
cdr3_aa: SAPLPDSTDTQY; j_call: TRBJ2-3; v_call: TRBV20-1; clone_size: many
cdr3_aa: ASSVATTSNRGTQY; j_call: TRBJ2-3; v_call: TRBV9; clone_size: many
cdr3_aa: SARDSGTPYNEQF; j_call: TRBJ2-1; v_call: TRBV20-1; clone_size: many
cdr3_aa: ASNREASYEQY; j_call: TRBJ2-7; v_call: TRBV6-2/TRBV6-3; clone_size: many